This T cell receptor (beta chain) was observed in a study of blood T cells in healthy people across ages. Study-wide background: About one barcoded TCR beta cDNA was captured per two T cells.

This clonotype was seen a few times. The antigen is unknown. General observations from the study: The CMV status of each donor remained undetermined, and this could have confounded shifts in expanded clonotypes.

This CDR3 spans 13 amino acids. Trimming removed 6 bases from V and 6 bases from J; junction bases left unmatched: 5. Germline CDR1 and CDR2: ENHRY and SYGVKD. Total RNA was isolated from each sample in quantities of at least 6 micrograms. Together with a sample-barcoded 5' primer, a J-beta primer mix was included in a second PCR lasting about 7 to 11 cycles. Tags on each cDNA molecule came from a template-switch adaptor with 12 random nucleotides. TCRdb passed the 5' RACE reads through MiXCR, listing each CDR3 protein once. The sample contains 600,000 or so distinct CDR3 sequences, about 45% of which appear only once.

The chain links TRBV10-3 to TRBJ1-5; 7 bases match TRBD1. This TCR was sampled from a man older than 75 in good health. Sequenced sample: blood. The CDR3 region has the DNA TGTGCCATCAGCGGGCAGGGGGGTCAGCCCCAGCATTTT. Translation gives CAISGQGGQPQHF.